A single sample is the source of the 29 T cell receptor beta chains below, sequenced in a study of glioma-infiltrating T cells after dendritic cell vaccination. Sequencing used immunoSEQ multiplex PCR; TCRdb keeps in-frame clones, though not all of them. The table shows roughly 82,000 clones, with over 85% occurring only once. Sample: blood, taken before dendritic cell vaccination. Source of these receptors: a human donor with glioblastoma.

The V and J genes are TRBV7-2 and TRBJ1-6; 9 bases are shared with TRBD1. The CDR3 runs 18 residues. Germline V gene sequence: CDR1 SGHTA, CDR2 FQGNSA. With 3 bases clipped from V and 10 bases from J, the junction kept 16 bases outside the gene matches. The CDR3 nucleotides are TGTGCCAGCAGCTTCAGCCCCGGGACAGGGTTAGGGCGGTCACCCCTCCACTTT. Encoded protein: CASSFSPGTGLGRSPLHF. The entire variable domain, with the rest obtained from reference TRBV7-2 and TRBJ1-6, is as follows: GAGVSQSPSNKVTEKGKDVELRCDPISGHTALYWYRQSLGQGLEFLIYFQGNSAPDKSGLPSDRFSAERTGGSVSTLTIQRTQQEDSAVYLCASSFSPGTGLGRSPLHFGNGTRLTVT.

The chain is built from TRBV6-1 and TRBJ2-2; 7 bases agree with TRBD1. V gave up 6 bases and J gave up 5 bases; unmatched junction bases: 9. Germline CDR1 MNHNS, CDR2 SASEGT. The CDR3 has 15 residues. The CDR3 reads CASRLTTGVTGELFF. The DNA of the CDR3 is TGTGCCAGCAGATTAACAACAGGGGTTACCGGGGAGCTGTTTTTT.

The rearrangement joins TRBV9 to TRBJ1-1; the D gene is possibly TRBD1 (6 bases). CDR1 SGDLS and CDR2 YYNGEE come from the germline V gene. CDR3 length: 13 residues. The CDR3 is CARGGYGNTEAFF. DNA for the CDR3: TGTGCAAGAGGGGGATACGGCAACACTGAAGCTTTCTTT.

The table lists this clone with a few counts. CDR3 loop: CASSLVSETQYF. DNA of the CDR3: TGTGCCAGCAGCTTGGTTTCGGAGACCCAGTACTTC. The J gene is TRBJ2-5, the V gene TRBV5-4, with D unclear. The germline CDR1 and CDR2 sequences are SGHNT and YYREEE (reference sequence). Trimming left V 0 bases short and J 5 bases short, with 5 bases between. The CDR3 length is 12 residues.

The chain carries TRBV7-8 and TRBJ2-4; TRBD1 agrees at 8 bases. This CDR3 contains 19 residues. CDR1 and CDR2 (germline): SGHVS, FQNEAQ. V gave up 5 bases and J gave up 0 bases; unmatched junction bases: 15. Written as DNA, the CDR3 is TGTGCCAGCAGCCCAGCAACCCTAAGACAGGGGATAGCCAAAAACATTCAGTACTTC. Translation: CASSPATLRQGIAKNIQYF.

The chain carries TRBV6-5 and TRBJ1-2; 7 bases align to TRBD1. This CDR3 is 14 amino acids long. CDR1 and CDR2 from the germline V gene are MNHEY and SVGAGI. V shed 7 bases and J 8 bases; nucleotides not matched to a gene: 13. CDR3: CASTRDSFSRGYTF. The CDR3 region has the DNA TGTGCCAGCACCCGGGACAGCTTCTCCAGAGGCTACACCTTC.

The CDR3 DNA reads as TGCGCCAGCAGCTTGGCTGGCCCACGTACCTACGAGCAGTACTTC. Translation: CASSLAGPRTYEQYF. The chain recombines TRBV5-1 with TRBJ2-7; D remains unclear. The germline V and J ends were trimmed by 0 bases and 2 bases, with 12 bases remaining between them. This CDR3 has 15 amino acids. Germline V gene lookup returns CDR1 SGHRS and CDR2 YFSETQ.

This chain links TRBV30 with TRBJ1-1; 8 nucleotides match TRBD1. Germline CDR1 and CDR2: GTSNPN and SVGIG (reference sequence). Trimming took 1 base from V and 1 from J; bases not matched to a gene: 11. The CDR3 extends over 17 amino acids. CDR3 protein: CAWSARSDGQGNTEAFF. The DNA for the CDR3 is TGTGCCTGGAGTGCGCGATCGGATGGACAGGGGAACACTGAAGCTTTCTTT.

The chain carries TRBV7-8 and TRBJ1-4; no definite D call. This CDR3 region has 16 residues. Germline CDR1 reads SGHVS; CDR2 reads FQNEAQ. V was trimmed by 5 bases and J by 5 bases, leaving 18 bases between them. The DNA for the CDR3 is TGTGCCAGCAGCCCTCCGGAGGCCAACTACAATGAAAAACTGTTTTTT. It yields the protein CASSPPEANYNEKLFF.

The CDR3 sequence: CASSLSAGLNTEAFF. The CDR3, as DNA: TGTGCCAGCAGTTTATCGGCAGGTCTGAACACTGAAGCTTTCTTT. The V gene is TRBV28, the J gene TRBJ1-1; no firm D call. The V gene lost 1 base and the J gene lost 0 bases, with 9 bases spanning the gap. CDR1 and CDR2 from the germline V gene are MDHEN and SYDVKM. This CDR3 has 15 amino acids.

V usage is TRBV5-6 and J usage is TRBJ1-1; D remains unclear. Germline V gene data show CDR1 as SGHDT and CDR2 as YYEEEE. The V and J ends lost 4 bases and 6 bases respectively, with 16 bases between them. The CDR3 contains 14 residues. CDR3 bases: TGTGCCAGCAGCCAAAGCAGGCGGGGTTCTGAAGCTTTCTTT. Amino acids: CASSQSRRGSEAFF.

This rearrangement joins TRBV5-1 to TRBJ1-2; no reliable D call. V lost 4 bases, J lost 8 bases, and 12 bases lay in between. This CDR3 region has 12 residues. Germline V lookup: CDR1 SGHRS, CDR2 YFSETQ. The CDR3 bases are TGCGCCAGCAGCAGTGACATGGGCGGCTACACCTTC. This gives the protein CASSSDMGGYTF. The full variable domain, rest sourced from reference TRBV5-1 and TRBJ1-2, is KAGVTQTPRYLIKTRGQQVTLSCSPISGHRSVSWYQQTPGQGLQFLFEYFSETQRNKGNFPGRFSGRQFSNSRSEMNVSTLELGDSALYLCASSSDMGGYTFGSGTRLTVV.

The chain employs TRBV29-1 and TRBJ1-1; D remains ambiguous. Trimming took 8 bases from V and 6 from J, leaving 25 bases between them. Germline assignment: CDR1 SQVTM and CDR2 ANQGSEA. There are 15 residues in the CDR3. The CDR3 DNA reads TGCAGCTCCCGGGAGGCCCCAGGTGATGTCGCTGAAGCTTTCTTT. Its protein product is CSSREAPGDVAEAFF.

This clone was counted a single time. The DNA of the CDR3 is TGTGCCAGCTCACCCCCGAGAGGGGGACCCGGGGAGCTGTTTTTT. Protein product: CASSPPRGGPGELFF. The V gene is TRBV18, the J gene TRBJ2-2; the D gene is possibly TRBD1 (6 bases). CDR3 size: 15 residues. Germline V gene lookup returns CDR1 KGHSH and CDR2 LQKENI. V lost 3 bases, J lost 6 bases, and 14 bases lay in between.

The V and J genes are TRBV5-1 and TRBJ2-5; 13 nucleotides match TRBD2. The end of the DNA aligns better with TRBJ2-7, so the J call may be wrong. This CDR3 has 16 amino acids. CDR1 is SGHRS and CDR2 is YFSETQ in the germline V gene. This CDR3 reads CASSPVGLAGVYEQYF. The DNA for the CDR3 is TGCGCCAGCAGCCCTGTTGGACTAGCGGGAGTCTACGAGCAGTACTTC.

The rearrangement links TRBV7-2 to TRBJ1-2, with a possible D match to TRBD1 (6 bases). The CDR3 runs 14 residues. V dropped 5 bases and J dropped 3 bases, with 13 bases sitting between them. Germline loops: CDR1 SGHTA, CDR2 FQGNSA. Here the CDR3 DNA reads TGTGCCAGCAGCCCAAGGACAGTACACTATGGCTACACCTTC. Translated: CASSPRTVHYGYTF.

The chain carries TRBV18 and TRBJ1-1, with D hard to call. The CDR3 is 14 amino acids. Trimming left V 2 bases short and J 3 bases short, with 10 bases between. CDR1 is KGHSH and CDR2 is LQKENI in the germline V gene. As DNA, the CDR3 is TGTGCCAGCTCACCAAACATGAGGGACACTGAAGCTTTCTTT. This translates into CASSPNMRDTEAFF.

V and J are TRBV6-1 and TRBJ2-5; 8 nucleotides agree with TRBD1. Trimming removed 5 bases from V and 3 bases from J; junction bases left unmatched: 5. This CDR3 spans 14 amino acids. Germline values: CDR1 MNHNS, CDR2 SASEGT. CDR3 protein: CASSQDRVEETQYF. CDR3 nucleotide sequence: TGTGCCAGCAGTCAGGACAGGGTAGAAGAGACCCAGTACTTC.

CDR3 nucleotide sequence: TGCGCCAGCAGCTTGACAGGGGGCAATCAGCCCCAGCATTTT. As protein: CASSLTGGNQPQHF. The J gene is TRBJ1-5, the V gene TRBV5-1, with 7 bases that match TRBD1. Unmatched junction bases numbered 0, after V lost 1 base and J lost 2 bases. Germline V CDR1 and CDR2: SGHRS, YFSETQ. The CDR3 contains 14 residues.

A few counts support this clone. The CDR3 region is CASAARGSYNSPLHF. The CDR3, as DNA: TGTGCCAGCGCCGCCCGGGGGAGCTATAATTCACCCCTCCACTTT. This chain connects TRBV5-4 to TRBJ1-6; perhaps TRBD1 as D (5 bases). This CDR3 has 15 residues. Germline CDR1 SGHNT, CDR2 YYREEE (reference sequence). V was clipped by 7 bases and J by 3 bases, with 14 bases between them.

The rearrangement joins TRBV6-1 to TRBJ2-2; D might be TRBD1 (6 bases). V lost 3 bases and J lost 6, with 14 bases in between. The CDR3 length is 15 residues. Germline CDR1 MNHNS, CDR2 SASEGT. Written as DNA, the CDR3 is TGTGCCAGCAGTGACGTAGGGGGTTGGGCCGGGGAGCTGTTTTTT. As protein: CASSDVGGWAGELFF.

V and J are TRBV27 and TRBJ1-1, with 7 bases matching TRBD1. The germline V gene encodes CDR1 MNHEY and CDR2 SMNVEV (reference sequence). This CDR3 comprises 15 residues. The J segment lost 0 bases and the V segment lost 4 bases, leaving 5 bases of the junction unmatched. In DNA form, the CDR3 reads TGTGCCAGCAGTTCTCCGACAGGGATGAACACTGAAGCTTTCTTT. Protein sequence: CASSSPTGMNTEAFF.

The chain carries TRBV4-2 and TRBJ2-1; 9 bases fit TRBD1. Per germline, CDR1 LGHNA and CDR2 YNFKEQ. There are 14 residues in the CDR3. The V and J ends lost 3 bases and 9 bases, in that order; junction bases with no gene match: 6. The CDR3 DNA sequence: TGTGCCAGCAGCCAGGGGACAGGGATTAGTGAGCAGTTCTTC. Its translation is CASSQGTGISEQFF.

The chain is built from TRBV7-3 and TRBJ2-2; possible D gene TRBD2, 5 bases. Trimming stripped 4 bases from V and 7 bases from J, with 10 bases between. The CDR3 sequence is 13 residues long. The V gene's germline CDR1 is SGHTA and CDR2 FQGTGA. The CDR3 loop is CASSSGRDGELFF. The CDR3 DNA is TGTGCCAGCAGCTCAGGCCGGGACGGGGAGCTGTTTTTT.

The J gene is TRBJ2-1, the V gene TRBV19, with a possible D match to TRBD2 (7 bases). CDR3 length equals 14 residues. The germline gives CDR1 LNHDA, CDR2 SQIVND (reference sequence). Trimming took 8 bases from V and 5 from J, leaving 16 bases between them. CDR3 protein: CASFDGGADNEQFF. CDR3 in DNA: TGTGCCAGTTTTGATGGGGGGGCCGACAATGAGCAGTTCTTC. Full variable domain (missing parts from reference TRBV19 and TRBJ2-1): DGGITQSPKYLFRKEGQNVTLSCEQNLNHDAMYWYRQDPGQGLRLIYYSQIVNDFQKGDIAEGYSVSREKKESFPLTVTSAQKNPTAFYLCASFDGGADNEQFFGPGTRLTVL.

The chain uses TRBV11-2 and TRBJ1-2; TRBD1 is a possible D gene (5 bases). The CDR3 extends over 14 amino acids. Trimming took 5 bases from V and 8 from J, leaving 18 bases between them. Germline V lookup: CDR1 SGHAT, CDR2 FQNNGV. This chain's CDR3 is CASSLAGSGWGYTF. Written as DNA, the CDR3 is TGTGCCAGCAGCCTAGCAGGGTCGGGCTGGGGCTACACCTTC.

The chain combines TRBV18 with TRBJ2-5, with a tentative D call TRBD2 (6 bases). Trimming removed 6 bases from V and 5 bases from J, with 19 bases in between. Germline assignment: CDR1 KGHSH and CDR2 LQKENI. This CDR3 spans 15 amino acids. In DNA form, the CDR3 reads TGTGCCAGCTCCCCTGGGGGGACTTCAAAGGAGACCCAGTACTTC. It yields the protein CASSPGGTSKETQYF.

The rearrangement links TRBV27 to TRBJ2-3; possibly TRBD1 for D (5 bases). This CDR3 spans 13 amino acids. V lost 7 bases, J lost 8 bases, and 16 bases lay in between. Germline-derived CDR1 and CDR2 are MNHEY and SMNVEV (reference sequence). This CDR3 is CASTGQGGPTQYF. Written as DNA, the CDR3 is TGTGCCAGCACAGGGCAGGGTGGACCTACGCAGTATTTT.

The CDR3 loop is CASSARGYGYTF. DNA for the CDR3: TGTGCCAGCAGTGCAAGGGGCTATGGCTACACCTTC. The gene calls are TRBV2 and TRBJ1-2, with a tentative D call TRBD1 (5 bases). In germline, CDR1 is SNHLY, CDR2 FYNNEI. Deletions cut 4 bases from V and 4 bases from J, with 7 bases between. The CDR3 consists of 12 residues.